These T cell receptor beta chains were read from a single sample in a study of chemoradiotherapy in HPV16-positive cancers. Assay: immunoSEQ multiplex PCR; the TCRdb copy retains only in-frame clones and omits some. The sample yields 9,500 to 11,000 clones, roughly 72% seen once. The sample here was taken from a patient who underwent chemoradiotherapy. The receptors here all came from a human donor with HPV-associated anogenital cancer. Each CDR3 is given with its conserved first and last residue. Each record gives: clone size, D gene, V gene, J gene, CDR3 protein, CDR3 DNA. The D gene is left open where the match is weak. For some rows the clone size is stated as once, few or many, or as a class when expanded; others skip it.

clone size: .
D gene: .
V gene: TRBV7-9
J gene: TRBJ1-6
CDR3 protein: CASRYSAPSSYNSPLHF
CDR3 DNA: TGTGCCAGCAGGTATTCAGCCCCGAGCTCCTATAATTCACCCCTCCACTTT

clone size: .
D gene: TRBD2
V gene: TRBV4-3
J gene: TRBJ2-2
CDR3 protein: CASSQDRVLAGGPDTGELFF
CDR3 DNA: TGCGCCAGCAGCCAAGATCGGGTGCTAGCGGGGGGGCCGGACACCGGGGAGCTGTTTTTT

clone size: .
D gene: .
V gene: TRBV11-2
J gene: TRBJ2-1
CDR3 protein: CASSLVPSLGREQFF
CDR3 DNA: TGTGCCAGCAGCTTAGTCCCATCACTAGGCAGGGAGCAGTTCTTC

clone size: .
D gene: .
V gene: TRBV11-3
J gene: TRBJ1-1
CDR3 protein: CASSLSVVGSPGTEAFF
CDR3 DNA: TGTGCCAGCAGCTTGTCTGTGGTGGGATCTCCGGGGACTGAAGCTTTCTTT

clone size: few
D gene: .
V gene: TRBV9
J gene: TRBJ1-1
CDR3 protein: CASSVARGTEAFF
CDR3 DNA: TGTGCCAGCAGCGTAGCTCGGGGGACTGAAGCTTTCTTT

clone size: .
D gene: .
V gene: TRBV2
J gene: TRBJ2-1
CDR3 protein: CARRGRSRNEQFF
CDR3 DNA: TGTGCCAGACGCGGCCGCAGTCGAAATGAGCAGTTCTTC

clone size: .
D gene: .
V gene: TRBV6-5
J gene: TRBJ2-5
CDR3 protein: CASSRTGKETQYF
CDR3 DNA: TGTGCCAGCAGCCGAACAGGGAAAGAGACCCAGTACTTC

clone size: .
D gene: TRBD1
V gene: TRBV11-3
J gene: TRBJ2-1
CDR3 protein: CASSLEQGVYNEQFF
CDR3 DNA: TGTGCCAGCAGCTTAGAACAGGGGGTCTACAATGAGCAGTTCTTC

clone size: .
D gene: .
V gene: TRBV5-1
J gene: TRBJ1-1
CDR3 protein: CASRAGREDTEAFF
CDR3 DNA: TGCGCCAGCAGGGCTGGCCGGGAGGACACTGAAGCTTTCTTT

clone size: .
D gene: .
V gene: TRBV4-1
J gene: TRBJ1-4
CDR3 protein: CASSPLDKGTNEKLFF
CDR3 DNA: TGCGCCAGCAGCCCTCTGGACAAGGGGACTAATGAAAAACTGTTTTTT

clone size: .
D gene: TRBD1
V gene: TRBV2
J gene: TRBJ1-2
CDR3 protein: CASRGQVANYGYTF
CDR3 DNA: TGTGCCAGCAGAGGACAGGTAGCTAACTATGGCTACACCTTC

clone size: .
D gene: .
V gene: TRBV19
J gene: TRBJ2-1
CDR3 protein: CASTGPFRGEQFF
CDR3 DNA: TGTGCCAGTACGGGACCCTTCCGGGGTGAGCAGTTCTTC

clone size: .
D gene: TRBD1
V gene: TRBV11-3
J gene: TRBJ1-3
CDR3 protein: CASSPTGQLSGNTIYF
CDR3 DNA: TGTGCCAGCAGCCCTACGGGACAGCTCTCTGGAAACACCATATATTTT

clone size: .
D gene: .
V gene: TRBV5-6
J gene: TRBJ1-1
CDR3 protein: CASTQNRKSEAFF
CDR3 DNA: TGTGCCAGCACCCAAAACAGGAAATCTGAAGCTTTCTTT

clone size: few
D gene: TRBD1
V gene: TRBV19
J gene: TRBJ1-2
CDR3 protein: CASKEGARGYTF
CDR3 DNA: TGTGCCAGTAAGGAGGGGGCGAGGGGCTACACCTTC

clone size: .
D gene: TRBD1
V gene: TRBV7-2
J gene: TRBJ2-2
CDR3 protein: CASSPDRRNTGELFF
CDR3 DNA: TGTGCCAGCAGCCCGGACAGGCGCAACACCGGGGAGCTGTTTTTT

clone size: .
D gene: .
V gene: TRBV7-6
J gene: TRBJ2-3
CDR3 protein: CASSLAQGGHTDTQYF
CDR3 DNA: TGTGCCAGCAGCTTAGCCCAAGGGGGACACACAGATACGCAGTATTTT

clone size: .
D gene: TRBD2
V gene: TRBV27
J gene: TRBJ2-5
CDR3 protein: CASSRGPGREETQYF
CDR3 DNA: TGTGCCAGCAGTCGTGGGCCCGGGCGGGAGGAGACCCAGTACTTC

clone size: .
D gene: .
V gene: TRBV28
J gene: TRBJ2-7
CDR3 protein: CASSLGIYEQYF
CDR3 DNA: TGTGCCAGCAGTTTGGGGATCTACGAGCAGTACTTC

clone size: .
D gene: .
V gene: TRBV30
J gene: TRBJ1-3
CDR3 protein: CAWSNERSSGNTIYF
CDR3 DNA: TGTGCCTGGAGTAACGAGAGAAGCTCTGGAAACACCATATATTTT

clone size: .
D gene: .
V gene: TRBV16
J gene: TRBJ1-5
CDR3 protein: CASSPDSSSNQPQHF
CDR3 DNA: TGTGCCAGCAGCCCCGACAGCTCTAGCAATCAGCCCCAGCATTTT

clone size: .
D gene: TRBD1
V gene: TRBV30
J gene: TRBJ1-3
CDR3 protein: CAWTQGASGNTIYF
CDR3 DNA: TGTGCCTGGACTCAGGGGGCCTCGGGAAACACCATATATTTT

clone size: .
D gene: TRBD2
V gene: TRBV5-4
J gene: TRBJ2-1
CDR3 protein: CASSSPREGYNEQFF
CDR3 DNA: TGTGCCAGCAGCAGCCCACGGGAGGGTTACAATGAGCAGTTCTTC

clone size: few
D gene: .
V gene: TRBV15
J gene: TRBJ1-4
CDR3 protein: CATSFRATNEKLFF
CDR3 DNA: TGTGCCACCAGTTTCAGAGCAACTAATGAAAAACTGTTTTTT

clone size: few
D gene: .
V gene: TRBV10-3
J gene: TRBJ1-2
CDR3 protein: CAISDNGNYGYTF
CDR3 DNA: TGTGCCATCAGTGATAACGGGAACTATGGCTACACCTTC

clone size: .
D gene: .
V gene: TRBV28
J gene: TRBJ2-1
CDR3 protein: CASIPTGTPGNNEQFF
CDR3 DNA: TGTGCCAGCATTCCTACCGGGACCCCAGGGAACAATGAGCAGTTCTTC

clone size: .
D gene: .
V gene: TRBV4-1
J gene: TRBJ1-2
CDR3 protein: CASSQDVGAYGYTF
CDR3 DNA: TGCGCCAGCAGCCAAGATGTGGGGGCCTATGGCTACACCTTC

clone size: .
D gene: .
V gene: TRBV7-6
J gene: TRBJ2-3
CDR3 protein: CASSPSGRRDTQYF
CDR3 DNA: TGTGCCAGCAGCCCCTCAGGGCGAAGGGATACGCAGTATTTT

clone size: .
D gene: .
V gene: TRBV6-5
J gene: TRBJ1-3
CDR3 protein: CASSYDGEDTIYF
CDR3 DNA: TGTGCCAGCAGTTATGATGGCGAAGACACCATATATTTT

clone size: .
D gene: .
V gene: TRBV5-8
J gene: TRBJ1-6
CDR3 protein: CASAEGEFYNSPLHF
CDR3 DNA: TGTGCCAGCGCTGAGGGGGAGTTCTATAATTCACCCCTCCACTTT

clone size: .
D gene: TRBD2
V gene: TRBV7-9
J gene: TRBJ2-1
CDR3 protein: CASSLEAGVSSYNEQFF
CDR3 DNA: TGTGCCAGCAGCTTAGAAGCGGGGGTAAGCTCCTACAATGAGCAGTTCTTC

clone size: few
D gene: .
V gene: TRBV9
J gene: TRBJ2-3
CDR3 protein: CASSVEGGGLGGTDTQYF
CDR3 DNA: TGTGCCAGCAGCGTAGAGGGAGGGGGGTTGGGCGGCACAGATACGCAGTATTTT

clone size: .
D gene: TRBD2
V gene: TRBV7-8
J gene: TRBJ2-1
CDR3 protein: CASSSSGRHNEQFF
CDR3 DNA: TGTGCCAGCAGCTCTAGCGGGAGACACAATGAGCAGTTCTTC

clone size: .
D gene: TRBD2
V gene: TRBV9
J gene: TRBJ2-3
CDR3 protein: CASSVSGRAPDTQYF
CDR3 DNA: TGTGCCAGCAGCGTAAGCGGGAGGGCCCCAGATACGCAGTATTTT

clone size: .
D gene: .
V gene: TRBV7-9
J gene: TRBJ1-4
CDR3 protein: CASSRHFLTRGEANEKLFF
CDR3 DNA: TGTGCCAGCAGCCGACATTTCCTTACCCGAGGAGAAGCTAATGAAAAACTGTTTTTT

clone size: .
D gene: .
V gene: TRBV5-1
J gene: TRBJ1-4
CDR3 protein: CASSSGGHSNEKLFF
CDR3 DNA: TGCGCCAGCAGCTCTGGGGGACATAGTAATGAAAAACTGTTTTTT

clone size: few
D gene: .
V gene: TRBV7-2
J gene: TRBJ2-3
CDR3 protein: CASRSQGRLTDTQYF
CDR3 DNA: TGTGCCAGCAGATCTCAGGGACGGCTCACAGATACGCAGTATTTT

clone size: few
D gene: .
V gene: TRBV7-9
J gene: TRBJ1-1
CDR3 protein: CASRRDRSPKAFF
CDR3 DNA: TGTGCCAGCAGAAGAGACAGGTCCCCTAAGGCTTTCTTT

clone size: .
D gene: .
V gene: TRBV7-2
J gene: TRBJ2-5
CDR3 protein: CASSLVSRGTYTQETQYF
CDR3 DNA: TGTGCCAGCAGCTTAGTTTCTCGAGGGACTTACACACAAGAGACCCAGTACTTC

clone size: .
D gene: .
V gene: TRBV11-3
J gene: TRBJ1-1
CDR3 protein: CASSLSQIAFF
CDR3 DNA: TGTGCCAGCAGCCTCTCCCAAATTGCTTTCTTT

clone size: once
D gene: TRBD1
V gene: TRBV11-2
J gene: TRBJ1-4
CDR3 protein: CASSPTGGDEKLFF
CDR3 DNA: TGTGCCAGCAGCCCGACAGGGGGCGATGAAAAACTGTTTTTT

clone size: .
D gene: TRBD2
V gene: TRBV10-3
J gene: TRBJ2-7
CDR3 protein: CAISESQLAGTNYEQYF
CDR3 DNA: TGTGCCATCAGTGAGTCGCAACTAGCGGGCACTAACTACGAGCAGTACTTC

clone size: .
D gene: TRBD2
V gene: TRBV6-1
J gene: TRBJ2-1
CDR3 protein: CASSPTSGIGDEQFF
CDR3 DNA: TGTGCCAGCAGCCCTACTAGCGGGATAGGCGATGAGCAGTTCTTC

clone size: .
D gene: .
V gene: TRBV11-2
J gene: TRBJ1-4
CDR3 protein: CASSLRRSGGSGEKLFF
CDR3 DNA: TGTGCCAGCAGCTTAAGGCGCAGCGGGGGATCGGGTGAAAAACTGTTTTTT

clone size: .
D gene: TRBD2
V gene: TRBV18
J gene: TRBJ2-7
CDR3 protein: CASSPSTGRSYEQYF
CDR3 DNA: TGTGCCAGCTCCCCCTCTACCGGGAGGTCCTACGAGCAGTACTTC

clone size: .
D gene: .
V gene: TRBV28
J gene: TRBJ2-4
CDR3 protein: CASSLGGGRVWDKNIQYF
CDR3 DNA: TGTGCCAGCAGTTTAGGGGGCGGGAGAGTTTGGGACAAAAACATTCAGTACTTC

clone size: .
D gene: .
V gene: TRBV21-1
J gene: TRBJ1-1
CDR3 protein: CAYRGANTEAFF
CDR3 DNA: TGTGCCTACCGGGGCGCTAACACTGAAGCTTTCTTT

clone size: .
D gene: .
V gene: TRBV4-1
J gene: TRBJ2-1
CDR3 protein: CASSSSGTQSYNEQFF
CDR3 DNA: TGCGCCAGCAGCTCCTCCGGGACTCAATCCTACAATGAGCAGTTCTTC

clone size: .
D gene: .
V gene: TRBV15
J gene: TRBJ1-5
CDR3 protein: CATSRAGSSNQPQHF
CDR3 DNA: TGTGCCACCAGCAGAGCAGGTTCTAGCAATCAGCCCCAGCATTTT

clone size: .
D gene: TRBD2
V gene: TRBV20-1
J gene: TRBJ2-1
CDR3 protein: CSRGLAHEQFF
CDR3 DNA: TGCAGCCGGGGACTAGCCCATGAGCAGTTCTTC

clone size: .
D gene: TRBD1
V gene: TRBV5-4
J gene: TRBJ2-1
CDR3 protein: CASSLLTGYNEQFF
CDR3 DNA: TGTGCCAGCAGCTTGTTGACAGGGTACAATGAGCAGTTCTTC

clone size: .
D gene: .
V gene: TRBV5-4
J gene: TRBJ1-5
CDR3 protein: CASSDSSNNQPQHF
CDR3 DNA: TGTGCCAGCAGCGACAGCAGCAACAATCAGCCCCAGCATTTT

clone size: .
D gene: .
V gene: TRBV19
J gene: TRBJ2-2
CDR3 protein: CASTLTDPVGELFF
CDR3 DNA: TGTGCCAGTACGCTTACCGATCCAGTCGGGGAGCTGTTTTTT

clone size: once
D gene: TRBD1
V gene: TRBV15
J gene: TRBJ1-1
CDR3 protein: CATSRGSTGGTEAFF
CDR3 DNA: TGTGCCACCAGCAGAGGCTCTACAGGGGGCACTGAAGCTTTCTTT

clone size: .
D gene: .
V gene: TRBV30
J gene: TRBJ1-5
CDR3 protein: CAWNPVLSNQPQHF
CDR3 DNA: TGTGCCTGGAATCCAGTCCTAAGCAATCAGCCCCAGCATTTT

clone size: .
D gene: TRBD2
V gene: TRBV6-1
J gene: TRBJ2-7
CDR3 protein: CASGRGRAYEQYF
CDR3 DNA: TGTGCCAGCGGGAGGGGACGGGCCTACGAGCAGTACTTC

clone size: .
D gene: .
V gene: TRBV5-6
J gene: TRBJ2-5
CDR3 protein: CASSWPRQLQETQYF
CDR3 DNA: TGTGCCAGCAGCTGGCCCCGTCAACTACAAGAGACCCAGTACTTC